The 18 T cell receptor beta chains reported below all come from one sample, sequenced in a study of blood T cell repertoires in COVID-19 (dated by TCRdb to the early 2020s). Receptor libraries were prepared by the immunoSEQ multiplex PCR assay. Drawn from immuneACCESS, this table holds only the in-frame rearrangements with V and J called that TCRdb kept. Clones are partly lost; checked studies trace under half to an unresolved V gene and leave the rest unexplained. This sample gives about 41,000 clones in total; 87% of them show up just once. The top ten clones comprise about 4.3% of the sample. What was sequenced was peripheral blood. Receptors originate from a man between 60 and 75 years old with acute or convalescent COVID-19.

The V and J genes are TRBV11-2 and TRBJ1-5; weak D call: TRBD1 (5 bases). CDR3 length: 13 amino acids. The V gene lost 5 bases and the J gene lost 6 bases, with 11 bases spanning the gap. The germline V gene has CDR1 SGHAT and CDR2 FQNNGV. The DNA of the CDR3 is TGTGCCAGCAGCCCGGGGGGGGGTCAGCCCCAGCATTTT. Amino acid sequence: CASSPGGGQPQHF.

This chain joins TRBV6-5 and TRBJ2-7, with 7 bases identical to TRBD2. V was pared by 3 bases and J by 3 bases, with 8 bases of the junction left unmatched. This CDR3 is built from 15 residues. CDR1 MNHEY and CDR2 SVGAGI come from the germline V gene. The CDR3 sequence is CASSYKGRGYYEQYF. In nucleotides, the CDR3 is TGTGCCAGCAGTTATAAGGGGAGGGGTTACTACGAGCAGTACTTC.

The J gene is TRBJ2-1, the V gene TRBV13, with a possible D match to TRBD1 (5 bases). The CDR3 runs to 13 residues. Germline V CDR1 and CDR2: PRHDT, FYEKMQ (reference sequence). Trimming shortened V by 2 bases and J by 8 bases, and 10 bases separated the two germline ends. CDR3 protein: CASSLNRWDEQFF. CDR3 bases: TGTGCCAGCAGCTTAAACAGGTGGGATGAGCAGTTCTTC.

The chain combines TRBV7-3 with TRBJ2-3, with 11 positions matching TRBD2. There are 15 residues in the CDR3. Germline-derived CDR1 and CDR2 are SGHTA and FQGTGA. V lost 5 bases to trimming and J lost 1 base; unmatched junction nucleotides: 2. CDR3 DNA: TGTGCCAGCAGCCAACTAGCGGGGGGCACAGATACGCAGTATTTT. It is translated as CASSQLAGGTDTQYF.

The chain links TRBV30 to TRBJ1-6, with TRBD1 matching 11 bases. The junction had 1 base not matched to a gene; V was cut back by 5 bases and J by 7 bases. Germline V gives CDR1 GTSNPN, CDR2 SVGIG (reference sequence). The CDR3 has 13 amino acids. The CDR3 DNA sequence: TGTGCCTGGGGGGACAGGGGGAATTCACCCCTCCACTTT. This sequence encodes CAWGDRGNSPLHF.

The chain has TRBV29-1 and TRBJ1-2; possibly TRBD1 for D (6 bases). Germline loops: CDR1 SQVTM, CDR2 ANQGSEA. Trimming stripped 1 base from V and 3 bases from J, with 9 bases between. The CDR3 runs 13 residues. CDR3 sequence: CSVEGTDDYGYTF. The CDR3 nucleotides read TGCAGCGTTGAAGGGACAGATGACTATGGCTACACCTTC. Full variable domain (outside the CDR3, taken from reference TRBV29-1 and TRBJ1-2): SAVISQKPSRDICQRGTSLTIQCQVDSQVTMMFWYRQQPGQSLTLIATANQGSEATYESGFVIDKFPISRPNLTFSTLTVSNMSPEDSSIYLCSVEGTDDYGYTFGSGTRLTVV.

In DNA, the CDR3 is TGTGCCAGTAACCTCGCCGGGATGGGCAATCAGCCCCAGCATTTT. Residues: CASNLAGMGNQPQHF. V and J are TRBV19 and TRBJ1-5; D unclear. Trimming shortened V by 7 bases and J by 2 bases, and 15 bases separated the two germline ends. The CDR3 totals 15 residues. Germline values: CDR1 LNHDA, CDR2 SQIVND (reference sequence).

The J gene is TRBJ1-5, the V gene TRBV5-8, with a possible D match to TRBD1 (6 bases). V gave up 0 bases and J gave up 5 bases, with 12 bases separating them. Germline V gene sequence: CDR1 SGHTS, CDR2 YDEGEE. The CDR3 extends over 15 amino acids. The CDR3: CASSLVVDSDQPQHF. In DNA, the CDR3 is TGTGCCAGCAGCTTGGTGGTGGACAGCGATCAGCCCCAGCATTTT.

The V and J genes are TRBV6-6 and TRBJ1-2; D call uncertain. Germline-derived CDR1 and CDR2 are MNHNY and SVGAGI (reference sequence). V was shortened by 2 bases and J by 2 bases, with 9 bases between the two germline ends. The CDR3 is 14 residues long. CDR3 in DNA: TGTGCCAGCAGTTACCCAGATATAAACTATGGCTACACCTTC. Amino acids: CASSYPDINYGYTF.

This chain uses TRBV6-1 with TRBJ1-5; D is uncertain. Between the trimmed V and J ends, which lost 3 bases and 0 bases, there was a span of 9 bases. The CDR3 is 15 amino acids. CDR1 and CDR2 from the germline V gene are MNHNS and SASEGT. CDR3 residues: CASSDRPYSNQPQHF. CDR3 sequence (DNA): TGTGCCAGCAGTGACAGGCCTTATAGCAATCAGCCCCAGCATTTT.

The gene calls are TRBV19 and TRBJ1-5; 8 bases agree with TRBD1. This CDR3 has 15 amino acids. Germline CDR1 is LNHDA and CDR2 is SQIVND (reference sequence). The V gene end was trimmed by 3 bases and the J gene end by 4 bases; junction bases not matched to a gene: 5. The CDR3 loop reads CASSIGQGTNQPQHF. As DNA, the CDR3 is TGTGCCAGTAGTATCGGACAGGGAACTAATCAGCCCCAGCATTTT.

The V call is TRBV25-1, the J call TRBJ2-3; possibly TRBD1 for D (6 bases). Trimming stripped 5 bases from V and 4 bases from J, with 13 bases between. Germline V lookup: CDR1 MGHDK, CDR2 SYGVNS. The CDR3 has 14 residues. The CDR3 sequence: CASSPMGAADTQYF. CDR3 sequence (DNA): TGTGCCAGCAGTCCAATGGGGGCGGCAGATACGCAGTATTTT.

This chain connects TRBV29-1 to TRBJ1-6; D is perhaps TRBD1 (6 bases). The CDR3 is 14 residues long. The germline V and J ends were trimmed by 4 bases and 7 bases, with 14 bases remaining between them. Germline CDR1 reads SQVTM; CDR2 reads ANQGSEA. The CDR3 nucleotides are TGCAGCGTTGGGACTGGACAGCAAAATTCACCCCTCCACTTT. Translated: CSVGTGQQNSPLHF.

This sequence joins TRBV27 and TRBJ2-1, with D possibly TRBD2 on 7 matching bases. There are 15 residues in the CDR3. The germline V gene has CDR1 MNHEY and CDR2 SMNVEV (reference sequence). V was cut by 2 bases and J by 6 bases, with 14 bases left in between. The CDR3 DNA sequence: TGTGCCAGCAGTTTAGGGGGGGGGCTGGGCAATGAGCAGTTCTTC. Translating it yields CASSLGGGLGNEQFF.

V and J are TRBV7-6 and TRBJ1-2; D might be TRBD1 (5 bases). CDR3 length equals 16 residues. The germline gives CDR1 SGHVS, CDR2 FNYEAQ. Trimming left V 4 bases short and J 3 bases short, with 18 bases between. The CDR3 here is CASSSTWGGTDYGYTF. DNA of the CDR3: TGTGCCAGCAGCTCAACCTGGGGGGGTACTGACTATGGCTACACCTTC.

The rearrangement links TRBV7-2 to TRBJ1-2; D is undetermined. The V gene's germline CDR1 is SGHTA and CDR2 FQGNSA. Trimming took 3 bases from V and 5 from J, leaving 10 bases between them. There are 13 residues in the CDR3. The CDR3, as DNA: TGTGCCAGCAGCTTGGGCCGGCCTTATGGCTACACCTTC. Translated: CASSLGRPYGYTF.

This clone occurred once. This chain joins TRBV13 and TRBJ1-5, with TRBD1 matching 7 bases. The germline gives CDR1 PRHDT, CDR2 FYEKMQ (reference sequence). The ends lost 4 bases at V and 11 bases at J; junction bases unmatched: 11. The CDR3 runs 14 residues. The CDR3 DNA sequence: TGTGCCAGCAGCTCCAGGGGGTCCGTTCTGGCCCAGCATTTT. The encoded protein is CASSSRGSVLAQHF.

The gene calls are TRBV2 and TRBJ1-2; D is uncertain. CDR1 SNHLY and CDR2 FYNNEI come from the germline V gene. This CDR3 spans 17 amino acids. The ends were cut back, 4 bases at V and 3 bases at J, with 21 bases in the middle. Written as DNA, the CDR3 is TGTGCCAGCAGTGGCCCGAGGGAGGAGGGCGGTGACTATGGCTACACCTTC. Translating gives CASSGPREEGGDYGYTF.